Listed below are T cell receptor beta chains from one sample, sequenced in a study of CDR3 diversity in severe acne. MiXCR was run by TCRdb on the PCR reads, yielding one entry per CDR3 protein. Of approximately 77,000 distinct CDR3 sequences listed, 45% to 55% were seen once; the top ten hold about 9.9%. The specimen sequenced was blood. The source of these receptors is a male donor with severe acne vulgaris. The CDR3 runs from the conserved cysteine through the conserved F or W. D genes are given only for firm matches. Only part of the rows carry a size: once, few, many, or a class if the clone is expanded.

>many|TRBV7-8|TRBD2|TRBJ2-5
TGTGCCAGCAGCTTATGGCGGGGGGCCCAGTTAGAGACCCAGTACTTC
CASSLWRGAQLETQYF
>.|TRBV6-5|.|TRBJ1-5
TGTGCCAGCAGTGAGGGCAGGGGAAATCAGCCCCAGCATTTT
CASSEGRGNQPQHF
>medium-sized|TRBV19|.|TRBJ2-5
TGTGCCAGTAGGAAGGGGACCCGAGGGCTAGAGACCCAGTACTTC
CASRKGTRGLETQYF
>.|TRBV6-4|TRBD1|TRBJ2-1
TGTGCCAGCAGTGATACAGGGGGCGCCTACAATGAGCAGTTCTTC
CASSDTGGAYNEQFF
>.|TRBV12-3/TRBV12-4|.|TRBJ2-5
TGTGCCAGCAGGGGAAGGGGTCTAGAGGAGACCCAGTACTTC
CASRGRGLEETQYF
>.|TRBV2|.|TRBJ1-2
TGTGCCAGCAGACTCCCGCTGACTAACTATGGCTACACCTTC
CASRLPLTNYGYTF
>many|TRBV9|.|TRBJ2-1
TGTGCCAGCAGCGTAGATCCTAGCGCCATTTCCTACAATGAGCAGTTCTTC
CASSVDPSAISYNEQFF
>.|TRBV7-9|.|TRBJ1-6
TGTGCCAGCAGTCCGGTACAGGGCTCGGGACCCCTCCACTTT
CASSPVQGSGPLHF
>.|TRBV12-3/TRBV12-4|.|TRBJ1-2
TGTGCCAGCACCCTGGGTGGCAGGGGAACCCTTAACTATGGCTACACCTTC
CASTLGGRGTLNYGYTF
>.|TRBV7-9|.|TRBJ1-4
TGTGCCACCAGGGGAAGGAGTAATGAAAAACTGTTTTTT
CATRGRSNEKLFF
>.|TRBV24-1|TRBD1|TRBJ1-5
TGTGCCACCAGTGTTGGATACCCCCACACAGGGGACAATCAGCCCCAGCATTTT
CATSVGYPHTGDNQPQHF
>.|TRBV6-2/TRBV6-3|TRBD1|TRBJ2-7
TGTGCCATCAGGGACAGGGTGGGCGAGCAGTACTTC
CAIRDRVGEQYF
>medium-sized|TRBV24-1|.|TRBJ2-7
TGTGCCACCAGTGATCCGGGGGTCCCCAACTACGAGCAGTACTTC
CATSDPGVPNYEQYF
>few|TRBV10-2|.|TRBJ2-1
TGCGCCAGCAATTATGGCAGGGGGGATGAGCAGTTCTTC
CASNYGRGDEQFF
>once|TRBV5-5|.|TRBJ2-3
TGTGCCAGCAGCTCCACTCCACAGGGCGGAGATACGCAGTATTTT
CASSSTPQGGDTQYF
>.|TRBV13|.|TRBJ1-1
TGTGTCAGCAGCCCTCGCGGTGAGTGGAACACTGAAGCTTTCTTT
CVSSPRGEWNTEAFF
>many|TRBV2|TRBD1|TRBJ2-1
TGTGCCAGCCCCCGCCCGGGACAGGGGGTAAATGAGCAGTTCTTC
CASPRPGQGVNEQFF
>.|TRBV19|.|TRBJ1-1
TGTGCCAGTATGGTGAACACTGAAGCTTTCTTT
CASMVNTEAFF
>many|TRBV11-2|TRBD2|TRBJ2-2
TGTGCCAGCACCCCCCCAGGGAGGGCCGGGGAGCTGTTTTTT
CASTPPGRAGELFF
>.|TRBV30|.|TRBJ1-6
TGTGCCTGGGGGAGGGGGGATAATTCACCCCTCCACTTT
CAWGRGDNSPLHF
>.|TRBV6-4|.|TRBJ1-6
TGTGCCAGCGGGGCAGGACTTTCACCCCTCCACTTT
CASGAGLSPLHF
>.|TRBV5-5|.|TRBJ1-4
TGTGCCAGCAGCCTAGGCCTTTCCTGGCCTCCAACTAATGAAAAACTGTTTTTT
CASSLGLSWPPTNEKLFF
>.|TRBV7-2|.|TRBJ2-3
TGTGCCAGCAGCTTAGCGGGAGCTCGCACAGATACGCAGTATTTT
CASSLAGARTDTQYF
>many|TRBV20-1|TRBD1|TRBJ2-6
TGCAGTGCTCCGTGGACAGGCTCTGGGGCCAACGTCCTGACTTTC
CSAPWTGSGANVLTF